The 24 T cell receptor beta chains presented below share a single source sample, sequenced in a study of blood T cells in healthy people across ages. For the second PCR, which ran for about 7 to 12 cycles, a sample-barcoded 5' primer and a J-beta primer mix were used. MiXCR, run by TCRdb on the 5' RACE reads, gives a single entry per CDR3 protein. The top ten hold around 3.6% of the sample, which has nearly 800,000 distinct CDR3 sequences, around 25% seen once. This sample was also put to use in a study of T cells of mothers and their children.

Source material: blood. These receptors all stem from a boy aged 5-17 years in good health.

This clonotype has only a few counts. The chain links TRBV5-1 to TRBJ2-3; tentative D call: TRBD2 (6 bases). With 0 bases removed from V and 6 bases from J, the gap between germline ends came to 14 bases. The length of the CDR3 is 15 residues. Germline V gene lookup returns CDR1 SGHRS and CDR2 YFSETQ. CDR3 bases: TGCGCCAGCAGCTTGGAGGCGGGGAAGGGGGATACGCAGTATTTT. It encodes CASSLEAGKGDTQYF.

J is TRBJ2-1 and V is TRBV6-4, with 10 bases that match TRBD2. The CDR3 consists of 17 residues. V gave up 0 bases and J gave up 4 bases; unmatched junction bases: 6. CDR1 is MRHNA and CDR2 is SNTAGT in the germline V gene. In DNA, the CDR3 is TGTGCCAGCAGTGACTCGACGGCTAGCGGGAGTTACAATGAGCAGTTCTTC. Its translation: CASSDSTASGSYNEQFF.

CDR3 loop: CASAAVVPYNEQFF. As DNA, the CDR3 is TGTGCCAGCGCCGCGGTTGTCCCCTACAATGAGCAGTTCTTC. This chain uses TRBV5-5 with TRBJ2-1; D unclear. From germline, CDR1 is SGHKS and CDR2 YYEKEE (reference sequence). Between the trimmed V and J ends, which lost 7 bases and 2 bases, there was a span of 13 bases. The CDR3 length is 14 residues.

This clonotype was counted between two and nine times. V gene TRBV5-1 combines with J gene TRBJ2-5; the D gene is possibly TRBD1 (5 bases). The J call may be mistaken, given a closer DNA end match to TRBJ2-7. Germline V gene sequence: CDR1 SGHRS, CDR2 YFSETQ. The CDR3 is 13 residues long. The DNA for the CDR3 is TGCGCCAGCATGCTTGGGGCGAGTGACGAGCAGTACTTC. Protein: CASMLGASDEQYF.

This clonotype turned up a few times. The gene calls are TRBV10-3 and TRBJ2-3; 10 bases are shared with TRBD1. V shed 1 base, J shed 5 bases, and the junction held 3 bases outside the gene matches. CDR3 size: 15 residues. The V gene's germline CDR1 is ENHRY and CDR2 SYGVKD. CDR3 DNA: TGTGCCATCAGTGAGTTGGGACAGGGGAAAGATACGCAGTATTTT. It is translated as CAISELGQGKDTQYF.

This clonotype showed up just a few times. An end of the junction differs from the germline gene, which may be a read error. J is TRBJ2-6 and V is TRBV7-2; possibly TRBD1 for D (8 bases). This CDR3 has 18 amino acids. CDR1 and CDR2 from the germline V gene are SGHTA and FQGNSA. The CDR3 here is CASSLAQGAGVGANVQTF. As DNA, the CDR3 is TGTGCCAGCAGCTTAGCTCAGGGGGCGGGAGTTGGGGCCAACGTCCAGACTTTC.

The chain is built from TRBV3-1 and TRBJ2-7; 8 bases fit TRBD1. The CDR3 is 15 amino acids. CDR1 LGHDT and CDR2 YNNKEL come from the germline V gene (reference sequence). V shed 4 bases and J 3 bases; nucleotides not matched to a gene: 8. CDR3 region: CASSRPGQAHYEQYF. The CDR3 DNA follows: TGTGCCAGCAGCCGTCCGGGACAGGCCCACTACGAGCAGTACTTC.

The chain links TRBV6-5 to TRBJ2-6; TRBD1 matches at 7 bases. Germline trimming cut 4 bases from V and 11 bases from J; bases unmatched to any gene: 8. The CDR3 spans 14 residues. The germline V gene encodes CDR1 MNHEY and CDR2 SVGAGI. The CDR3 region has the DNA TGTGCCAGCAGTTCCCGGGACAGAGCTTACGTCCTGACTTTC. Encoded protein: CASSSRDRAYVLTF.

This clonotype occurred a few times. In nucleotides, the CDR3 is TGTGCCAGCAGCCAAGTGGAAATTAATGAGCAGTTCTTC. Translation gives CASSQVEINEQFF. The chain has TRBV4-2 and TRBJ2-5; no clear D gene. Matching the DNA end better, TRBJ2-1 makes the J call doubtful. The CDR3 runs 13 residues. Germline V gene sequence: CDR1 LGHNA, CDR2 YNFKEQ.

Only a few counts were recorded for this clonotype. One end of the junction varies from germline; a read error may be responsible. The V and J genes are TRBV10-3 and TRBJ1-5; a possible D gene is TRBD1 (5 bases). The CDR3 covers 14 residues. The germline V gene encodes CDR1 ENHRY and CDR2 SYGVKD. The CDR3 is CAISENRSGQLQHF. DNA for the CDR3: TGTGCCATCAGCGAAAACAGGTCAGGTCAGCTCCAGCATTTT.

The J gene is TRBJ2-7, the V gene TRBV27; D unclear. The CDR3 is 13 residues long. The germline V and J ends were trimmed by 3 bases and 3 bases, with 9 bases remaining between them. Looked up from germline, CDR1 is MNHEY and CDR2 is SMNVEV (reference sequence). The DNA for the CDR3 is TGTGCCAGCAGTTTCCAAATAAACTACGAGCAGTACTTC. This codes for CASSFQINYEQYF.

The chain links TRBV6-6 to TRBJ2-7; D might be TRBD2 (6 bases). Germline CDR1 and CDR2: MNHNY and SVGAGI (reference sequence). The CDR3 is 15 residues long. Trimming removed 6 bases at V and 3 bases at J, with 18 bases between. The CDR3 DNA reads TGTGCCAGCAGCCAGACGGAGAGGAGGGACTACGAGCAGTACTTC. This translates into CASSQTERRDYEQYF.

The chain uses TRBV11-2 and TRBJ1-1; no clear D gene. The ends were cut back, 2 bases at V and 8 bases at J, with 12 bases in the middle. Looked up from germline, CDR1 is SGHAT and CDR2 is FQNNGV. This CDR3 spans 13 amino acids. The CDR3 DNA is TGTGCCAGCAGCTTATCGGGCTATTTCGAAGCTTTCTTT. Protein product: CASSLSGYFEAFF.

The chain joins TRBV28 to TRBJ2-4; TRBD1 matches at 7 bases. J was trimmed by 3 bases and V by 5 bases; bases with no gene match: 7. CDR3 length: 15 residues. Looked up from germline, CDR1 is MDHEN and CDR2 is SYDVKM. The CDR3 sequence: CASSEGARYKNIQYF. The DNA for the CDR3 is TGTGCCAGCAGTGAGGGGGCTCGATACAAAAACATTCAGTACTTC.

The chain uses TRBV7-2 and TRBJ2-5; 10 bases fit TRBD1. Unmatched junction bases numbered 8, after V lost 3 bases and J lost 4 bases. The V gene's germline CDR1 is SGHTA and CDR2 FQGNSA. The CDR3 extends over 16 amino acids. The CDR3 bases are TGTGCCAGCAGCTTTGACAGGGGGCTTTTAATAGAGACCCAGTACTTC. As protein: CASSFDRGLLIETQYF.

This clonotype showed up just a few times. The DNA for the CDR3 is TGTGCCAGCAGCCTCGGGACAGGGGAACAAGAGACCCAGTACTTC. Its protein product is CASSLGTGEQETQYF. The chain links TRBV7-9 to TRBJ2-5, with TRBD1 matching over 10 bases. This CDR3 is 15 amino acids long. The V gene's germline CDR1 is SEHNR and CDR2 FQNEAQ (reference sequence). V gave up 5 bases and J gave up 2 bases; unmatched junction bases: 5.

CDR3: CASSDTGSYGYTF. The CDR3 nucleotides read TGTGCCAGCAGTGATACAGGGTCCTATGGCTACACCTTC. The gene calls are TRBV9 and TRBJ1-2; maybe TRBD1 (6 bases). With 5 bases removed from V and 4 bases from J, the gap between germline ends came to 12 bases. The CDR3 extends over 13 amino acids. CDR1 SGDLS and CDR2 YYNGEE come from the germline V gene.

This clonotype was seen only a few times. The J gene is TRBJ2-1, the V gene TRBV28; D assignment may be TRBD1 or TRBD2 (5 bases each). The DNA end is a closer match to TRBJ2-7, so the J assignment may be wrong. The CDR3 consists of 14 residues. CDR1 is MDHEN and CDR2 is SYDVKM in the germline V gene. The CDR3 region has the DNA TGTGCCAGCAGCTACGGGACCGCTACCTACGAGCAGTACTTC. Its protein product is CASSYGTATYEQYF.

V usage is TRBV7-8 and J usage is TRBJ1-1; 8 bases line up with TRBD1. This CDR3 is built from 17 residues. The J segment lost 2 bases and the V segment lost 5 bases, leaving 13 bases of the junction unmatched. Germline lookup yields CDR1 SGHVS and CDR2 FQNEAQ. The CDR3 protein is CASSPRTGWGPNTEAFF. The CDR3 coding sequence is TGTGCCAGCAGCCCTCGGACAGGGTGGGGCCCCAACACTGAAGCTTTCTTT.

This clonotype appeared a few times. This chain links TRBV7-2 with TRBJ2-1; 8 nucleotides agree with TRBD2. Germline assignment: CDR1 SGHTA and CDR2 FQGNSA. The CDR3 covers 13 residues. Trimming took 3 bases from V and 15 from J; bases not matched to a gene: 10. The CDR3 region has the DNA TGTGCCAGCAGCTTGGGACTAGAGATGGTGGCGTTCTTC. Encoded protein: CASSLGLEMVAFF.

This clonotype has a handful of counts. The rearrangement uses TRBV11-3 and TRBJ2-3; D is perhaps TRBD2 (5 bases). From germline, CDR1 is SGHNT and CDR2 YENEEA. The length of the CDR3 is 15 residues. V shed 1 base and J shed 6 bases, with 14 bases lying between them. DNA for the CDR3: TGTGCCAGCAGCTTAGGGTCTAGCTTTATGGATACGCAGTATTTT. Translated, it gives CASSLGSSFMDTQYF. Complete variable domain (other parts from reference TRBV11-3 and TRBJ2-3): EAGVVQSPRYKIIEKKQPVAFWCNPISGHNTLYWYLQNLGQGPELLIRYENEEAVDDSQLPKDRFSAERLKGVDSTLKIQPAELGDSAVYLCASSLGSSFMDTQYFGPGTRLTVL.

As regards this clonotype: Compared with germline, one end of the junction differs, possibly owing to a read error. CDR3 in amino acids: CVSSFGWADTQYF. CDR3 DNA sequence: TGTGTCAGCAGCTTCGGGTGGGCAGATACGCAGTATTTT. V usage is TRBV7-6 and J usage is TRBJ2-3; D not certain. Looked up from germline, CDR1 is SGHVS and CDR2 is FNYEAQ. The CDR3 consists of 13 residues.

The V and J genes are TRBV20-1 and TRBJ2-7, with TRBD2 matching 7 bases. V shed 0 bases, J shed 5 bases, and the junction held 7 bases outside the gene matches. CDR3 length equals 14 residues. Germline assignment: CDR1 DFQATT and CDR2 SNEGSKA (reference sequence). The CDR3 protein is CSARDRAGVHEQYF. The CDR3 region has the DNA TGCAGTGCTAGAGATAGGGCGGGGGTCCACGAGCAGTACTTC.

This clonotype has ten or more counts. The chain couples TRBV10-3 to TRBJ2-7, with 11 nucleotides matching TRBD2. The CDR3 sequence is 14 residues long. CDR1 is ENHRY, CDR2 SYGVKD, per germline. The V segment lost 11 bases and the J segment 2 bases; nucleotides outside the gene matches: 8. In nucleotides, the CDR3 is TGTGCCTCACGCCCGGGACTAGCGGCCTACGAGCAGTACTTC. Translating gives CASRPGLAAYEQYF.